These 19 T cell receptor beta chains share one sample of origin, sequenced in a study of T cell changes during pregnancy in multiple sclerosis. Clones were read by immunoSEQ multiplex PCR, and TCRdb kept only the in-frame ones, dropping some. The sample lists about 50,000 clones, approximately 93% occurring once. This specimen was CD4+ T cells from peripheral blood mononuclear cells, taken in the third trimester of pregnancy. These receptor sequences come from a female donor with multiple sclerosis, enrolled in a pregnancy study.

The chain uses TRBV5-6 and TRBJ2-1; 9 bases are shared with TRBD1. J was trimmed by 7 bases and V by 2 bases; bases with no gene match: 4. CDR1 SGHDT and CDR2 YYEEEE come from the germline V gene. The CDR3 is 14 amino acids. CDR3 DNA sequence: TGTGCCAGCAGCTTAACCGGGACAGGGAATGAGCAGTTCTTC. It codes for CASSLTGTGNEQFF. Supplemented by reference TRBV5-6 and TRBJ2-1, the full variable domain reads DAGVTQSPTHLIKTRGQQVTLRCSPKSGHDTVSWYQQALGQGPQFIFQYYEEEERQRGNFPDRFSGHQFPNYSSELNVNALLLGDSALYLCASSLTGTGNEQFFGPGTRLTVL.

The rearrangement joins TRBV2 to TRBJ2-7, with D possibly being TRBD1 (6 bases). From germline, CDR1 is SNHLY and CDR2 FYNNEI. Trimming took off 8 bases at V and 0 bases at J, with 14 bases between the two ends. This CDR3 is 14 amino acids long. In DNA form, the CDR3 reads TGTGCCAGCCGGGTGCAGGGGCTCTCCTACGAGCAGTACTTC. It codes for CASRVQGLSYEQYF.

This clone was recorded a few times. J is TRBJ2-1 and V is TRBV5-1, with TRBD1 matching 8 bases. Germline V gives CDR1 SGHRS, CDR2 YFSETQ. Unmatched junction bases numbered 8, after V lost 1 base and J lost 8 bases. The CDR3 extends over 15 amino acids. The CDR3: CASSLLAGGNHEQFF. The CDR3, as DNA: TGCGCCAGCAGCTTGCTGGCAGGGGGCAACCATGAGCAGTTCTTC. The complete variable domain, with remaining parts taken from reference TRBV5-1 and TRBJ2-1, reads KAGVTQTPRYLIKTRGQQVTLSCSPISGHRSVSWYQQTPGQGLQFLFEYFSETQRNKGNFPGRFSGRQFSNSRSEMNVSTLELGDSALYLCASSLLAGGNHEQFFGPGTRLTVL.

The chain links TRBV11-2 to TRBJ2-7, with TRBD2 matching 10 bases. With 2 bases clipped from V and 6 bases from J, the junction kept 4 bases outside the gene matches. The CDR3 has 14 residues. In germline, CDR1 is SGHAT, CDR2 FQNNGV. CDR3 amino acids: CASSLQAGGFEQYF. The CDR3 nucleotides are TGTGCCAGCAGCTTACAAGCGGGGGGGTTCGAGCAGTACTTC.

In its sample, this clone was seen once. The chain recombines TRBV7-2 with TRBJ1-1; TRBD1 aligns across 9 bases. V shed 3 bases and J 5 bases; nucleotides not matched to a gene: 7. This CDR3 region has 15 residues. Germline V gene lookup returns CDR1 SGHTA and CDR2 FQGNSA. CDR3 nucleotides: TGTGCCAGCAGCTTCACCGGGACAGGGAATACTGAAGCTTTCTTT. It codes for CASSFTGTGNTEAFF.

This chain connects TRBV6-6 to TRBJ2-7; 12 bases agree with TRBD1. V lost 6 bases and J lost 7; bases outside the gene matches: 4. This CDR3 comprises 13 residues. Germline V gene sequence: CDR1 MNHNY, CDR2 SVGAGI (reference sequence). The CDR3 sequence is CASSGTGGTEQYF. The CDR3 coding sequence is TGTGCCAGCAGCGGGACAGGGGGCACGGAGCAGTACTTC.

The chain joins TRBV5-6 to TRBJ2-3; a weak D match, TRBD2 (5 bases). Germline V CDR1 and CDR2: SGHDT, YYEEEE. Trimming left V 4 bases short and J 7 bases short, with 25 bases between. This CDR3 has 17 residues. CDR3 amino acids: CASSRRSSGISSHTQYF. CDR3 in DNA: TGTGCCAGCAGCAGGCGCTCCTCGGGAATTTCGTCTCATACGCAGTATTTT.

In its sample, this clone was seen once. This chain joins TRBV6-4 and TRBJ1-1, with D perhaps matching TRBD1 (6 bases). The ends were cut back, 6 bases at V and 3 bases at J, with 11 bases in the middle. The CDR3 is made up of 13 amino acids. Germline CDR1 reads MRHNA; CDR2 reads SNTAGT. The CDR3 region has the DNA TGTGCCAGCAGGGCCAGGGGAGACACTGAAGCTTTCTTT. Its translation is CASRARGDTEAFF.

This chain links TRBV5-5 with TRBJ2-7; 9 bases align to TRBD2. J gave up 2 bases and V 4 bases, and 13 bases lay outside the gene matches. Germline CDR1 SGHKS, CDR2 YYEKEE (reference sequence). This CDR3 region has 17 residues. The CDR3 coding sequence is TGTGCCAGCAGCCTGCAAAGGACTAGCGTTTCAACCTACGAGCAGTACTTC. This gives the protein CASSLQRTSVSTYEQYF.

The gene calls are TRBV10-2 and TRBJ1-1, with TRBD1 as a possible D gene (5 bases). The CDR3 is 11 residues long. Germline lookup yields CDR1 WSHSY and CDR2 SAAADI. V was clipped by 8 bases and J by 5 bases, with 9 bases between them. In DNA form, the CDR3 reads TGCGCCAGCCGGGGGGGGACTGAAGCTTTCTTT. Its translation: CASRGGTEAFF.

The chain uses TRBV19 and TRBJ1-2, with 8 nucleotides matching TRBD1. The CDR3 sequence is 14 residues long. V was pared by 6 bases and J by 5 bases, with 8 bases of the junction left unmatched. Germline loops: CDR1 LNHDA, CDR2 SQIVND (reference sequence). CDR3 in amino acids: CASRGDRGKYGYTF. The CDR3 DNA sequence: TGTGCCAGTAGAGGAGACAGGGGAAAGTATGGCTACACCTTC.

This chain connects TRBV25-1 to TRBJ2-5, with D possibly matching TRBD2 (6 bases). The V and J ends lost 5 bases and 2 bases respectively, with 18 bases between them. This CDR3 has 16 residues. CDR1 is MGHDK and CDR2 is SYGVNS in the germline V gene. CDR3 sequence: CASSTGTGGPQETQYF. CDR3 DNA sequence: TGTGCCAGCAGTACCGGGACTGGAGGACCTCAAGAGACCCAGTACTTC.

The genes are TRBV19 and TRBJ1-2; D uncertain. V dropped 5 bases and J dropped 5 bases, with 6 bases sitting between them. The germline gives CDR1 LNHDA, CDR2 SQIVND (reference sequence). The CDR3 covers 11 residues. The CDR3 nucleotides read TGTGCCAGTAGTCACGGGTATGGCTACACCTTC. Translation: CASSHGYGYTF.

Regarding this clone: The junction and the germline gene differ at one end; a read error may be behind it. This chain joins TRBV18 and TRBJ2-3; 13 bases agree with TRBD2. The CDR3 is 16 amino acids. The germline CDR1 and CDR2 sequences are KGHSH and LQKENI. For the CDR3, the DNA is TGTGCCAGCTCGCCACTAGCGGGGGGGCATGCAGATACGCAGTATTTT. Translating it yields CASSPLAGGHADTQYF.

CDR3: CASSLAGRDSSKLFF. As DNA, the CDR3 is TGTGCCAGCAGCTTAGCCGGCAGGGACAGTTCAAAACTGTTTTTT. The V and J genes are TRBV7-2 and TRBJ1-4; 7 bases align to TRBD1. This CDR3 is 15 amino acids long. The J segment lost 10 bases and the V segment lost 0 bases, leaving 8 bases of the junction unmatched. Germline V gene sequence: CDR1 SGHTA, CDR2 FQGNSA.

In this sample, this clone turned up once. This chain uses TRBV7-2 with TRBJ1-2; 8 bases fit TRBD1. The CDR3 is 15 amino acids. V gave up 4 bases and J gave up 5 bases; unmatched junction bases: 9. Germline V lookup: CDR1 SGHTA, CDR2 FQGNSA. The CDR3 DNA is TGTGCCAGCAGCTCGAAACCGGGACAGGCTTATGGCTACACCTTC. Amino acids: CASSSKPGQAYGYTF. Drawing the rest from reference TRBV7-2 and TRBJ1-2, the complete variable domain is GAGVSQSPSNKVTEKGKDVELRCDPISGHTALYWYRQSLGQGLEFLIYFQGNSAPDKSGLPSDRFSAERTGGSVSTLTIQRTQQEDSAVYLCASSSKPGQAYGYTFGSGTRLTVV.

The rearrangement links TRBV6-5 to TRBJ1-2, with D perhaps matching TRBD1 (5 bases). Germline loops: CDR1 MNHEY, CDR2 SVGAGI. This CDR3 has 13 amino acids. Deletions cut 5 bases from V and 4 bases from J, with 11 bases between. The CDR3 reads CASSTDILYGYTF. CDR3 coding DNA: TGTGCCAGCAGTACGGACATTCTCTATGGCTACACCTTC.

CDR3 DNA: TGTGCCAGCAGCTTGTGGAGCGGCTTGGCAGATACGCAGTATTTT. It specifies CASSLWSGLADTQYF. The chain is built from TRBV5-4 and TRBJ2-3, with a weak D call TRBD2 (5 bases). This CDR3 is built from 15 residues. V was clipped by 1 base and J by 4 bases, with 13 bases between them. Per the germline V gene, CDR1 is SGHNT and CDR2 is YYREEE (reference sequence).

This clone was recorded once. The chain couples TRBV28 to TRBJ2-5; 9 bases line up with TRBD1. CDR3 length: 15 amino acids. The V gene's germline CDR1 is MDHEN and CDR2 SYDVKM. The trim removed 7 bases at V and 5 bases at J, leaving 11 bases unmatched. The CDR3: CASTRTTGGGETQYF. CDR3 sequence (DNA): TGTGCCAGCACACGCACCACAGGGGGCGGTGAGACCCAGTACTTC. Full variable domain (outside the CDR3, taken from reference TRBV28 and TRBJ2-5): DVKVTQSSRYLVKRTGEKVFLECVQDMDHENMFWYRQDPGLGLRLIYFSYDVKMKEKGDIPEGYSVSREKKERFSLILESASTNQTSMYLCASTRTTGGGETQYFGPGTRLLVL.